Listed below are T cell receptor beta chains from one sample, sequenced in a study of regulatory T cells in long-lasting Graves disease. From the multiplex PCR reads, TCRdb called clonotypes with MiXCR, one entry per CDR3 protein. The sample includes 200,000 to 250,000 distinct CDR3 sequences, around 21% seen only once; the top ten take more than 11%. This specimen consisted of peripheral blood mononuclear cells (PBMCs), obtained at new diagnosis, from a patient treated with antithyroid drugs. Receptors originate from a female donor with Graves disease. Each CDR3 is given with its conserved first and last residue. The D gene is left open where the match is weak. The size entry is marked missing in some rows and otherwise reads once, few, many or a size class.

clone size: many
J gene: TRBJ2-5
D gene: NA
CDR3 length: 15
V gene: TRBV5-5
CDR3 DNA: TGTGCCAGCAGCTTGTGGGGTCAGTACCAAGAGACCCAGTACTTC
CDR3 protein: CASSLWGQYQETQYF

clone size: NA
J gene: TRBJ2-3
D gene: NA
CDR3 length: 15
V gene: TRBV29-1
CDR3 DNA: TGCAGCGCCTATTTTGTAACAGGCGAGTCAGATACGCAGTATTTT
CDR3 protein: CSAYFVTGESDTQYF

clone size: NA
J gene: TRBJ2-2
D gene: TRBD1
CDR3 length: 15
V gene: TRBV7-3
CDR3 DNA: TGTGCCAGCAGCTCGACAGGGGGCAACACCGGGGAGCTGTTTTTT
CDR3 protein: CASSSTGGNTGELFF

clone size: many
J gene: TRBJ2-2
D gene: NA
CDR3 length: 16
V gene: TRBV27
CDR3 DNA: TGTGCCAGCAGTCCGCGTTTTCGTCAGAACACCGGGGAGCTGTTTTTT
CDR3 protein: CASSPRFRQNTGELFF

clone size: many
J gene: TRBJ1-1
D gene: TRBD1
CDR3 length: 14
V gene: TRBV7-3
CDR3 DNA: TGTGCCAGCAGCATCCGACAGGGGAGCACTGAAGCTTTCTTT
CDR3 protein: CASSIRQGSTEAFF

clone size: many
J gene: TRBJ2-2
D gene: NA
CDR3 length: 15
V gene: TRBV24-1
CDR3 DNA: TGTGCCACCAGTGATCCAACAGGGCGAACCGGGGAGCTGTTTTTT
CDR3 protein: CATSDPTGRTGELFF

clone size: many
J gene: TRBJ2-6
D gene: NA
CDR3 length: 18
V gene: TRBV6-1
CDR3 DNA: TGTGCCAGCAGTGAAGCATGGGATCGGATCTCTGGGGCCAACGTCCTGACTTTC
CDR3 protein: CASSEAWDRISGANVLTF

clone size: many
J gene: TRBJ2-2
D gene: TRBD2
CDR3 length: 15
V gene: TRBV7-2
CDR3 DNA: TGTGCCAGCAGTCCGGGACTAGCGGACACCGGGGAGCTGTTTTTT
CDR3 protein: CASSPGLADTGELFF

clone size: many
J gene: TRBJ1-2
D gene: TRBD1
CDR3 length: 16
V gene: TRBV3-1
CDR3 DNA: TGTGCCAGCAGGAACAGGGGGCTTGAGAATAACTATGGCTACACCTTC
CDR3 protein: CASRNRGLENNYGYTF

clone size: few
J gene: TRBJ1-2
D gene: TRBD1
CDR3 length: 12
V gene: TRBV7-2
CDR3 DNA: TGTGCCAGCGGGAAACAGGGGTATGGCTACACCTTC
CDR3 protein: CASGKQGYGYTF

clone size: many
J gene: TRBJ2-5
D gene: TRBD2
CDR3 length: 13
V gene: TRBV28
CDR3 DNA: TGTGCCAGCAGCCCTGGACTAGCCCAGACCCAGTACTTC
CDR3 protein: CASSPGLAQTQYF

clone size: many
J gene: TRBJ1-2
D gene: NA
CDR3 length: 13
V gene: TRBV3-1
CDR3 DNA: TGTGCCAGCAGCCAAGCTCAAAGGGGTGGCTACACCTTC
CDR3 protein: CASSQAQRGGYTF

clone size: few
J gene: TRBJ2-3
D gene: TRBD2
CDR3 length: 16
V gene: TRBV5-4
CDR3 DNA: TGTGCCAGCAGCCTAAAGACTAGCGGGAGGGCAGATACGCAGTATTTT
CDR3 protein: CASSLKTSGRADTQYF

clone size: many
J gene: TRBJ2-3
D gene: NA
CDR3 length: 15
V gene: TRBV9
CDR3 DNA: TGTGCCAGCAGCGCGACTAGTCACAGCACAGATACGCAGTATTTT
CDR3 protein: CASSATSHSTDTQYF

clone size: many
J gene: TRBJ2-1
D gene: NA
CDR3 length: 15
V gene: TRBV7-6
CDR3 DNA: TGTGCCAGCAGCCCCACCGGGGTTGGGGGCAATGAGCAGTTCTTC
CDR3 protein: CASSPTGVGGNEQFF

clone size: NA
J gene: TRBJ2-1
D gene: NA
CDR3 length: 13
V gene: TRBV30
CDR3 DNA: TGTGCCTGGGATAGCGGAAACTACAATGAGCAGTTCTTC
CDR3 protein: CAWDSGNYNEQFF

clone size: many
J gene: TRBJ1-1
D gene: NA
CDR3 length: 14
V gene: TRBV12-3/TRBV12-4
CDR3 DNA: TGTGCCAGCAGTTTAAGGGAGGGTAGAACTGAAGCTTTCTTT
CDR3 protein: CASSLREGRTEAFF

clone size: many
J gene: TRBJ1-1
D gene: NA
CDR3 length: 13
V gene: TRBV6-2/TRBV6-3
CDR3 DNA: TGTGCCAGCAGAACCCCAGAGGGATTGATAGCTTTCTTT
CDR3 protein: CASRTPEGLIAFF

clone size: many
J gene: TRBJ1-6
D gene: TRBD1
CDR3 length: 15
V gene: TRBV11-3
CDR3 DNA: TGTGCCAGCAGCAAAGGGACAGGGGACTATTCACCCCTCCACTTT
CDR3 protein: CASSKGTGDYSPLHF

clone size: NA
J gene: TRBJ2-3
D gene: TRBD2
CDR3 length: 13
V gene: TRBV6-1
CDR3 DNA: TGTGCCAGCAGCAAGACTAGCGGCGGTACGCAGTATTTT
CDR3 protein: CASSKTSGGTQYF

clone size: many
J gene: TRBJ2-7
D gene: NA
CDR3 length: 15
V gene: TRBV9
CDR3 DNA: TGTGCCAGCAGCGGCCAGGGCGGGAATGTTTTAGAGCAGTACTTC
CDR3 protein: CASSGQGGNVLEQYF

clone size: few
J gene: TRBJ1-2
D gene: NA
CDR3 length: 12
V gene: TRBV6-2/TRBV6-3
CDR3 DNA: TGTGCCAGCAGTTACCCCAGGGTTGGCTACACCTTC
CDR3 protein: CASSYPRVGYTF

clone size: many
J gene: TRBJ1-1
D gene: NA
CDR3 length: 16
V gene: TRBV6-1
CDR3 DNA: TGTGCCAGCAGTGTCACCCACCAAACGATGAACACTGAAGCTTTCTTT
CDR3 protein: CASSVTHQTMNTEAFF

clone size: few
J gene: TRBJ2-3
D gene: TRBD1
CDR3 length: 15
V gene: TRBV9
CDR3 DNA: TGTGCCAGCAGCGCCGGACAGGGGGTTTCAGATACGCAGTATTTT
CDR3 protein: CASSAGQGVSDTQYF

clone size: NA
J gene: TRBJ2-3
D gene: TRBD2
CDR3 length: 17
V gene: TRBV7-2
CDR3 DNA: TGTGCCAGCAGACCAACTAGCGGGAGTGGTGGCACAGATACGCAGTATTTT
CDR3 protein: CASRPTSGSGGTDTQYF

clone size: many
J gene: TRBJ1-2
D gene: NA
CDR3 length: 13
V gene: TRBV18
CDR3 DNA: TGTGCCAGCTCTCAAATTTTCCTCTATGGCTACACCTTC
CDR3 protein: CASSQIFLYGYTF

clone size: many
J gene: TRBJ1-2
D gene: NA
CDR3 length: 18
V gene: TRBV29-1
CDR3 DNA: TGCAGCGTTGAAGAAACCCGGACAGCCCCAATATTTAGCTATGGCTACACCTTC
CDR3 protein: CSVEETRTAPIFSYGYTF

clone size: many
J gene: TRBJ2-7
D gene: TRBD1
CDR3 length: 15
V gene: TRBV28
CDR3 DNA: TGTGCCAGCAGGCCGGGACAGGGCTATTCCTACGAGCAGTACTTC
CDR3 protein: CASRPGQGYSYEQYF

clone size: many
J gene: TRBJ2-2
D gene: TRBD2
CDR3 length: 14
V gene: TRBV11-1
CDR3 DNA: TGTGCCAGCAGCGCGACTAGCGTGGCCGGGGAGCTGTTTTTT
CDR3 protein: CASSATSVAGELFF

clone size: NA
J gene: TRBJ1-2
D gene: TRBD1
CDR3 length: 13
V gene: TRBV28
CDR3 DNA: TGTGCCAGCAGTCCACAGGGGCACTATGGCTACACCTTC
CDR3 protein: CASSPQGHYGYTF

clone size: many
J gene: TRBJ2-7
D gene: TRBD2
CDR3 length: 15
V gene: TRBV5-1
CDR3 DNA: TGCGCCAGCAGCTTCTCCGGGACTAGTACTGGAGAGCAGTACTTC
CDR3 protein: CASSFSGTSTGEQYF

clone size: many
J gene: TRBJ2-1
D gene: NA
CDR3 length: 11
V gene: TRBV7-2
CDR3 DNA: TGTGCCAGCGTTTATTACAATGAGCAGTTCTTC
CDR3 protein: CASVYYNEQFF

clone size: NA
J gene: TRBJ2-7
D gene: TRBD2
CDR3 length: 15
V gene: TRBV5-1
CDR3 DNA: TGCGCCAGCAGCCCGGGGCTAGCGGGAGTGTTCGAGCAGTACTTC
CDR3 protein: CASSPGLAGVFEQYF

clone size: many
J gene: TRBJ1-2
D gene: NA
CDR3 length: 12
V gene: TRBV6-2/TRBV6-3
CDR3 DNA: TGTGCCACCCTGGAAGCTAACTATGGCTACACCTTC
CDR3 protein: CATLEANYGYTF

clone size: many
J gene: TRBJ2-7
D gene: NA
CDR3 length: 13
V gene: TRBV11-2
CDR3 DNA: TGTGCCAGCAGGTGGACAGCCGATTACGAGCAGTACTTC
CDR3 protein: CASRWTADYEQYF

clone size: many
J gene: TRBJ1-6
D gene: NA
CDR3 length: 14
V gene: TRBV28
CDR3 DNA: TGTGCCAGCAGTTTGATAGGGTTTGGTTCACCCCTCCACTTT
CDR3 protein: CASSLIGFGSPLHF

clone size: NA
J gene: TRBJ2-3
D gene: TRBD1
CDR3 length: 17
V gene: TRBV5-6
CDR3 DNA: TGTGCCAGCAGCTTGACGGGACAGGGATCAGGCACAGATACGCAGTATTTT
CDR3 protein: CASSLTGQGSGTDTQYF

clone size: many
J gene: TRBJ2-5
D gene: NA
CDR3 length: 13
V gene: TRBV9
CDR3 DNA: TGTGCCAGCAGCGTCAGGGACCAAGAGACCCAGTACTTC
CDR3 protein: CASSVRDQETQYF

clone size: many
J gene: TRBJ2-1
D gene: NA
CDR3 length: 14
V gene: TRBV24-1
CDR3 DNA: TGTGCCACCAGTGATTTTAGGCAGTACAATGAGCAGTTCTTC
CDR3 protein: CATSDFRQYNEQFF